The 8 T cell receptor beta chains listed next were all sequenced from one sample in a study of cytomegalovirus exposure and HLA in healthy donors. 13 Jbeta primers and 60 Vbeta primers were used for the PCR. Clones were sequenced by immunoSEQ multiplex PCR, and TCRdb holds only the in-frame ones, with some missing. The sample holds 80,000 to 100,000 clones, approximately 85% seen once. Sequenced input: PBMCs. Receptor source: a man aged 40-55 years in good health and CMV-seropositive.

The chain has TRBV7-2 and TRBJ2-1; D perhaps matches TRBD1 (5 bases). Germline V gene lookup returns CDR1 SGHTA and CDR2 FQGNSA. Trimming removed 3 bases at V and 2 bases at J, with 11 bases between. This CDR3 comprises 15 residues. CDR3 sequence: CASSLSGQTYNEQFF. The CDR3 DNA follows: TGTGCCAGCAGCTTGTCTGGACAAACCTACAATGAGCAGTTCTTC. The full variable domain, rest sourced from reference TRBV7-2 and TRBJ2-1, is GAGVSQSPSNKVTEKGKDVELRCDPISGHTALYWYRQSLGQGLEFLIYFQGNSAPDKSGLPSDRFSAERTGGSVSTLTIQRTQQEDSAVYLCASSLSGQTYNEQFFGPGTRLTVL.

The chain links TRBV10-2 to TRBJ2-7, with 7 positions matching TRBD2. The CDR3 length is 17 residues. Unmatched junction bases numbered 12, after V lost 4 bases and J lost 0 bases. CDR1 is WSHSY, CDR2 SAAADI, per germline. CDR3 amino acids: CASSARRGEGVSYEQYF. CDR3 bases: TGCGCCAGCAGTGCCCGCCGCGGGGAGGGAGTCTCCTACGAGCAGTACTTC.

This clone was observed a few times. The chain has TRBV5-1 and TRBJ2-5; D is uncertain. With 3 bases removed from V and 7 bases from J, the gap between germline ends came to 7 bases. CDR1 SGHRS and CDR2 YFSETQ come from the germline V gene. This CDR3 comprises 11 residues. The CDR3 DNA is TGCGCCAGCAGCTCCGAAGCGACCCAGTACTTC. This translates into CASSSEATQYF. The full variable domain, completed using reference TRBV5-1 and TRBJ2-5, is KAGVTQTPRYLIKTRGQQVTLSCSPISGHRSVSWYQQTPGQGLQFLFEYFSETQRNKGNFPGRFSGRQFSNSRSEMNVSTLELGDSALYLCASSSEATQYFGPGTRLLVL.

The V gene is TRBV6-4, the J gene TRBJ1-1; 9 nucleotides align to TRBD1. V was clipped by 9 bases and J by 4 bases; unmatched bases: 9. Germline V gene data show CDR1 as MRHNA and CDR2 as SNTAGT. This CDR3 is built from 14 residues. The chain's CDR3 is CASKQGADSTEAFF. The CDR3 DNA reads as TGTGCCAGTAAACAGGGGGCAGATTCCACTGAAGCTTTCTTT.

This clone was seen a few times. The rearrangement uses TRBV5-4 and TRBJ1-1; 7 bases map to TRBD1. This CDR3 has 12 amino acids. CDR1 and CDR2 (germline): SGHNT, YYREEE (reference sequence). Trimming removed 1 base from V and 6 bases from J; junction bases left unmatched: 0. The CDR3 DNA follows: TGTGCCAGCAGCTTGACAGGGGCTGAAGCTTTCTTT. Amino acid sequence: CASSLTGAEAFF. Full variable domain (missing parts from reference TRBV5-4 and TRBJ1-1): ETGVTQSPTHLIKTRGQQVTLRCSSQSGHNTVSWYQQALGQGPQFIFQYYREEENGRGNFPPRFSGLQFPNYSSELNVNALELDDSALYLCASSLTGAEAFFGQGTRLTVV.

The chain links TRBV28 to TRBJ2-7; D not certain. The germline V and J ends were trimmed by 5 bases and 4 bases, with 12 bases remaining between them. The CDR3 spans 13 residues. Germline V gene sequence: CDR1 MDHEN, CDR2 SYDVKM. The CDR3, as DNA: TGTGCCAGCAGTCCCCCCCCGGTTTACGAGCAGTACTTC. It yields the protein CASSPPPVYEQYF.

Only a few counts were recorded for this clone. A junction boundary mismatches the germline segment, possibly from a read error. This chain joins TRBV7-9 and TRBJ2-1; a possible D gene is TRBD1 (5 bases). This CDR3 has 16 residues. Germline-derived CDR1 and CDR2 are SEHNR and FQNEAQ (reference sequence). CDR3 in amino acids: CSSSSDRSSSYNEQFF. CDR3 sequence (DNA): TGTTCCAGCAGCTCTGACAGATCCAGCTCCTACAATGAGCAGTTCTTC.

V usage is TRBV2 and J usage is TRBJ2-1, with 8 bases matching TRBD1. V shed 3 bases, J shed 4 bases, and the junction held 5 bases outside the gene matches. The CDR3 is made up of 15 amino acids. Germline lookup yields CDR1 SNHLY and CDR2 FYNNEI. CDR3 sequence reads: CASSDQGALYNEQFF. In DNA form, the CDR3 reads TGTGCCAGCAGTGACCAGGGGGCGCTTTACAATGAGCAGTTCTTC.